This T cell receptor (beta chain) was observed in a study of blood T cell repertoires in COVID-19. As for the study in general: From the United States, Italy and Spain came samples of acute and convalescent COVID-19. T cells, B-cell-depleted T cells, or PBMCs supplied cDNA or gDNA.

While infection was still active, Seattle patients were enrolled and then followed longitudinally. Profiled with immunoSEQ multiplex PCR; TCRdb holds only in-frame clones, not every one. The table includes around 270,000 clones, approximately 85% detected once. The receptor was derived from a human donor with COVID-19, enrolled during active disease. The donor label of this sample is uncertain. The specimen was peripheral blood.

The CDR3 sequence is CASSAGWGTQYF. The DNA for the CDR3 is TGTGCCAGCAGCGCAGGGTGGGGTACGCAGTATTTT. The chain has TRBV9 and TRBJ2-3; D might be TRBD1 (5 bases). The CDR3 runs 12 residues. V was cut by 3 bases and J by 8 bases, with 10 bases left in between. Germline V gene sequence: CDR1 SGDLS, CDR2 YYNGEE.